The 9 T cell receptor beta chains given below trace back to one sample, sequenced in a study of OX40 agonist ivuxolimab in advanced cancers. Sequencing was performed with immunoSEQ multiplex PCR; in TCRdb, only in-frame clones are kept and a portion is missing. The profile shows about 71,000 clones, about 91% of them singletons. Sequencing was performed on CD4+ or CD8+ T cells sorted from blood, taken in a trial of the OX40 agonist ivuxolimab. The receptor source for this set is an adult with an advanced solid tumor such as melanoma, head and neck, liver or kidney cancer.

This sequence joins TRBV19 and TRBJ1-2, with D tentatively TRBD1 (5 bases). V lost 7 bases and J 7 bases, leaving 10 bases between the germline ends. The CDR3 is 11 amino acids. Germline V gene sequence: CDR1 LNHDA, CDR2 SQIVND (reference sequence). The CDR3 DNA sequence: TGTGCCAGTACCTGGGGGTCTGGCTACACCTTC. It translates to CASTWGSGYTF. Variable domain in full (rest from reference TRBV19 and TRBJ1-2): DGGITQSPKYLFRKEGQNVTLSCEQNLNHDAMYWYRQDPGQGLRLIYYSQIVNDFQKGDIAEGYSVSREKKESFPLTVTSAQKNPTAFYLCASTWGSGYTFGSGTRLTVV.

This chain links TRBV7-9 with TRBJ2-3; TRBD1 matches at 7 bases. The CDR3 sequence is 16 residues long. CDR1 and CDR2 from the germline V gene are SEHNR and FQNEAQ (reference sequence). Unmatched junction bases numbered 16, after V lost 9 bases and J lost 4 bases. CDR3 loop: CASDQAKTGEADTQYF. The CDR3 nucleotides read TGTGCCAGTGACCAAGCGAAAACAGGGGAAGCAGATACGCAGTATTTT.

This chain uses TRBV6-5 with TRBJ2-1; tentative D call: TRBD2 (6 bases). This CDR3 has 14 residues. The germline gives CDR1 MNHEY, CDR2 SVGAGI. V dropped 6 bases and J dropped 10 bases, with 19 bases sitting between them. This chain's CDR3 is CASSPGTERQEQFF. CDR3 in DNA: TGTGCCAGCAGCCCCGGGACTGAGAGGCAGGAGCAGTTCTTC.

This clone was seen just once. The CDR3 DNA is TGTGCCAGCAGTTTACAGGGTTACGAGCAGTTCTTC. Its translation: CASSLQGYEQFF. The V gene is TRBV6-5, the J gene TRBJ2-1; D is possibly TRBD1 (6 bases). The CDR3 extends over 12 amino acids. V lost 4 bases to trimming and J lost 10 bases, with 11 bases between them. CDR1 MNHEY and CDR2 SVGAGI come from the germline V gene.

A remark on this clone: One end of the junction does not line up with germline, which may come from a read error. The rearrangement uses TRBV7-7 and TRBJ2-1, with a possible D match to TRBD1 (5 bases). Germline CDR1 and CDR2: SSHAT and FNYEAQ (reference sequence). There are 16 residues in the CDR3. CDR3 region: CASSLDQGSSYNEQFF. The CDR3 DNA reads as TGTGCTAGCAGCTTAGATCAGGGTAGCTCCTACAATGAGCAGTTCTTC.

The J gene is TRBJ2-7, the V gene TRBV2; 7 bases are shared with TRBD1. This CDR3 spans 14 amino acids. After removal of 2 bases from V and 2 bases from J, the junction contained 3 bases not matched to a gene. CDR1 is SNHLY, CDR2 FYNNEI, per germline. The CDR3 is CASSEFQGAYEQYF. For the CDR3, the DNA is TGTGCCAGCAGTGAATTCCAGGGGGCCTACGAGCAGTACTTC.

The chain joins TRBV7-8 to TRBJ2-1, with a weak D call TRBD1 (6 bases). Germline loops: CDR1 SGHVS, CDR2 FQNEAQ. Deletions cut 1 base from V and 8 bases from J, with 18 bases between. CDR3 length: 16 residues. In nucleotides, the CDR3 is TGTGCCAGCAGCTTAGGACCAATAGGGTACAGGGATGAGCAGTTCTTC. Encoded protein: CASSLGPIGYRDEQFF.

J is TRBJ1-1 and V is TRBV19, with TRBD1 identical over 9 bases. From germline, CDR1 is LNHDA and CDR2 SQIVND (reference sequence). V shed 6 bases, J shed 1 base, and the junction held 6 bases outside the gene matches. The CDR3 length is 15 residues. CDR3 amino acids: CASRFLGQGNTEAFF. In nucleotides, the CDR3 is TGTGCCAGTAGATTTCTGGGACAGGGGAACACTGAAGCTTTCTTT.

In its sample, this clone was seen many times. The chain links TRBV7-8 to TRBJ2-1; TRBD2 matches 12 bases. CDR1 and CDR2 (germline): SGHVS, FQNEAQ. This CDR3 spans 15 amino acids. Trimming took 5 bases from V and 7 from J; bases not matched to a gene: 6. CDR3 DNA sequence: TGTGCCAGCAGCGCGACTAGCGGGAGTTTAAATGAGCAGTTCTTC. Its protein is CASSATSGSLNEQFF.